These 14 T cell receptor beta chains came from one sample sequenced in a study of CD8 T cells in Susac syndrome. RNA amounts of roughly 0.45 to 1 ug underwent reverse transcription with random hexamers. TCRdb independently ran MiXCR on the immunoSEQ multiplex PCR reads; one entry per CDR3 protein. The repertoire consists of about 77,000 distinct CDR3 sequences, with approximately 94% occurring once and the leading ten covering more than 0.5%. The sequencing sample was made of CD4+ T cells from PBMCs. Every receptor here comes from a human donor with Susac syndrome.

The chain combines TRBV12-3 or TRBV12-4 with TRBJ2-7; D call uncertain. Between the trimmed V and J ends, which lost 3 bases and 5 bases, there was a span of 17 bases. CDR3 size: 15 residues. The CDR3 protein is CASSFVTAPLDEQYF. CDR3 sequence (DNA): TGTGCCAGCAGTTTTGTAACCGCCCCCCTCGACGAGCAGTACTTC.

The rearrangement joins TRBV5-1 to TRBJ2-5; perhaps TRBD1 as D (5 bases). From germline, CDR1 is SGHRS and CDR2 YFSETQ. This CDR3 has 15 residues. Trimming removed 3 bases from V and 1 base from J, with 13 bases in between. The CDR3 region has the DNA TGCGCCAGCAGCTATAATGGACACCCCCAAGAGACCCAGTACTTC. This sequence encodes CASSYNGHPQETQYF.

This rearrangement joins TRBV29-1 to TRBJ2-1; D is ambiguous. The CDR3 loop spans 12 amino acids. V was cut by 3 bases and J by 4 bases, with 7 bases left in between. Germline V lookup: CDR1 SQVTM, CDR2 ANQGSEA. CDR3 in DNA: TGCAGCGTTGATAACAAGTACAATGAGCAGTTCTTC. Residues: CSVDNKYNEQFF.

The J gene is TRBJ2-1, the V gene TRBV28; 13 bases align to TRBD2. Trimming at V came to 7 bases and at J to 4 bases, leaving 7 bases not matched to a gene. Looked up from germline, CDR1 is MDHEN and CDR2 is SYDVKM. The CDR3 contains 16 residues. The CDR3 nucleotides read TGTGCCAGCATCGGGACTAGCGGGAAAGAATACAATGAGCAGTTCTTC. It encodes CASIGTSGKEYNEQFF.

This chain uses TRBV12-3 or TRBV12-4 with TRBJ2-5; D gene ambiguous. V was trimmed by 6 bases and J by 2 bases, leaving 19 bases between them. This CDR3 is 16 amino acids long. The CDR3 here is CASSPGFWVDQETQYF. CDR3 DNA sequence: TGTGCCAGCAGCCCGGGTTTTTGGGTTGATCAAGAGACCCAGTACTTC.

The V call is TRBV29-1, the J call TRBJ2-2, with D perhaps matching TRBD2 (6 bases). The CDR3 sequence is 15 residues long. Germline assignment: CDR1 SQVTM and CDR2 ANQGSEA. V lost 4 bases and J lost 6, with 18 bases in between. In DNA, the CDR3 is TGCAGCGTTGGACTTCTCAGTTCGGGGGCCGGGGAGCTGTTTTTT. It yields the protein CSVGLLSSGAGELFF.

This chain's CDR3 is CASSDGRVRFGEAFF. CDR3 nucleotide sequence: TGTGCCAGCAGTGATGGGAGGGTTCGCTTTGGTGAAGCTTTCTTT. This chain links TRBV6-1 with TRBJ1-1; no reliable D call. Germline V gene data show CDR1 as MNHNS and CDR2 as SASEGT. The V end was cut by 3 bases, the J end by 7 bases, with 18 bases between. The CDR3 spans 15 residues.

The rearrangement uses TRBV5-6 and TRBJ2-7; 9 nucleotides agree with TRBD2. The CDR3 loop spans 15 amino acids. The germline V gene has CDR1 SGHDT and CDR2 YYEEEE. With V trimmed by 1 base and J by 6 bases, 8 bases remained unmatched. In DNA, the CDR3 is TGTGCCAGCAGCTTGAGGCTAGCGGGATATGGCGAGCAGTACTTC. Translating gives CASSLRLAGYGEQYF.

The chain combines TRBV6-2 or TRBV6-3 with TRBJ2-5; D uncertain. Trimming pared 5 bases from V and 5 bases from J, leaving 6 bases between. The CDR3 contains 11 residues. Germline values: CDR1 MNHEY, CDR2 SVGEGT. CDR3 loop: CASSPKETQYF. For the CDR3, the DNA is TGTGCCAGCAGTCCCAAGGAGACCCAGTACTTC.

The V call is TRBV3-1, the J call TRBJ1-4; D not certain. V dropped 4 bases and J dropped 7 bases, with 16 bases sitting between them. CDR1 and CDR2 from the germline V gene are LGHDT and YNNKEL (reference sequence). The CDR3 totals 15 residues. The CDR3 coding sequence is TGTGCCAGCAGCCCTAACAATCGGTTTGGTGAAAAACTGTTTTTT. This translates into CASSPNNRFGEKLFF.

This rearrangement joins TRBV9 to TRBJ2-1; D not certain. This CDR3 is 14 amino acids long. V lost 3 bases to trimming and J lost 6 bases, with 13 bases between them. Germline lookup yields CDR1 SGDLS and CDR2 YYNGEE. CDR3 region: CASSAVKGLNEQFF. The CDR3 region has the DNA TGTGCCAGCAGCGCAGTGAAGGGCCTCAATGAGCAGTTCTTC.

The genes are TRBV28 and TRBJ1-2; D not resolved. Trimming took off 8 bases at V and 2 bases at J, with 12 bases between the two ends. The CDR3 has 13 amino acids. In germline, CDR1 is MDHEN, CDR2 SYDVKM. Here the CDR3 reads CASYHSGNYGYTF. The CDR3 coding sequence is TGTGCCAGCTACCATTCCGGGAACTATGGCTACACCTTC.

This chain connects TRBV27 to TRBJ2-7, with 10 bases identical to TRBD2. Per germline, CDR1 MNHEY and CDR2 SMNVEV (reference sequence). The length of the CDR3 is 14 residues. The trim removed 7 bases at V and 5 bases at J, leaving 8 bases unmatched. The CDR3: CASTFQGTSDEQYF. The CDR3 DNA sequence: TGTGCCAGCACTTTCCAGGGGACTAGCGACGAGCAGTACTTC.

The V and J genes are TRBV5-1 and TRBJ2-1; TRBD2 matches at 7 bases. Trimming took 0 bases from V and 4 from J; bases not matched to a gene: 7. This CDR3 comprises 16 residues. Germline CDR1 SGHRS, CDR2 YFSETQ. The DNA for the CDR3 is TGCGCCAGCAGCTTGGTGACGGGAGGATCATACAATGAGCAGTTCTTC. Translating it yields CASSLVTGGSYNEQFF. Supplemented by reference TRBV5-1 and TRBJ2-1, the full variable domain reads KAGVTQTPRYLIKTRGQQVTLSCSPISGHRSVSWYQQTPGQGLQFLFEYFSETQRNKGNFPGRFSGRQFSNSRSEMNVSTLELGDSALYLCASSLVTGGSYNEQFFGPGTRLTVL.